Presented here are 20 T cell receptor beta chains from one specimen sequenced in a study of blood T cell repertoires in COVID-19. The method was immunoSEQ multiplex PCR; TCRdb's version includes in-frame clones alone and lacks a portion of them. The table records a few hundred thousand clones, approximately 90% of them present only once. The sequencing input was peripheral blood. The receptor source for this set is a man in his sixties who had recovered from COVID-19.

This clone has only a few counts. The gene calls are TRBV2 and TRBJ1-1; D is possibly TRBD1 (6 bases). Trimming shortened V by 6 bases and J by 1 base, and 9 bases separated the two germline ends. Per the germline V gene, CDR1 is SNHLY and CDR2 is FYNNEI. The CDR3 spans 13 residues. The CDR3 DNA reads TGTGCCAGCAGCACCAGGGGGAACACTGAAGCTTTCTTT. This sequence encodes CASSTRGNTEAFF. The full variable domain, rest sourced from reference TRBV2 and TRBJ1-1, is EPEVTQTPSHQVTQMGQEVILRCVPISNHLYFYWYRQILGQKVEFLVSFYNNEISEKSEIFDDQFSVERPDGSNFTLKIRSTKLEDSAMYFCASSTRGNTEAFFGQGTRLTVV.

The genes are TRBV5-1 and TRBJ1-1; 7 bases line up with TRBD1. CDR3 length: 20 residues. Germline assignment: CDR1 SGHRS and CDR2 YFSETQ. Trimming removed 3 bases from V and 0 bases from J; junction bases left unmatched: 20. The CDR3 sequence is CASSSDPFRQGESMNTEAFF. The CDR3 coding sequence is TGCGCCAGCAGCTCTGACCCCTTTCGGCAGGGGGAGTCCATGAACACTGAAGCTTTCTTT.

This chain joins TRBV14 and TRBJ2-3; D gene ambiguous. Germline CDR1 and CDR2: SGHDN and FVKESK. The CDR3 spans 17 residues. Trimming removed 2 bases at V and 2 bases at J, with 17 bases between. In DNA form, the CDR3 reads TGTGCCAGCAGCCAACGTGGTAATCAAATAGCCACAGATACGCAGTATTTT. Translated, it gives CASSQRGNQIATDTQYF. Looking up the rest from reference TRBV14 and TRBJ2-3 gives the full variable domain: EAGVTQFPSHSVIEKGQTVTLRCDPISGHDNLYWYRRVMGKEIKFLLHFVKESKQDESGMPNNRFLAERTGGTYSTLKVQPAELEDSGVYFCASSQRGNQIATDTQYFGPGTRLTVL.

The chain employs TRBV2 and TRBJ1-1; D might be TRBD1 (6 bases). The germline gives CDR1 SNHLY, CDR2 FYNNEI. Trimming shortened V by 1 base and J by 2 bases, and 8 bases separated the two germline ends. The CDR3 is made up of 14 amino acids. CDR3 loop: CASSEGGGNTEAFF. The CDR3 nucleotides are TGTGCCAGCAGTGAAGGGGGGGGCAACACTGAAGCTTTCTTT.

This clone was counted once. The chain has TRBV6-1 and TRBJ1-2; 9 bases are shared with TRBD1. This CDR3 comprises 14 residues. Germline-derived CDR1 and CDR2 are MNHNS and SASEGT. V lost 2 bases to trimming and J lost 3 bases; unmatched junction nucleotides: 1. CDR3 coding DNA: TGTGCCAGCAGTGAAAGGGACAGGGACTATGGCTACACCTTC. Its translation is CASSERDRDYGYTF.

The CDR3 reads CASSHSGGGYEQYF. The DNA of the CDR3 is TGTGCCAGCAGCCATTCCGGCGGGGGCTACGAGCAGTACTTC. This rearrangement joins TRBV3-1 (or the pseudogene TRBV3-2) to TRBJ2-7, with TRBD2 identical over 7 bases. Germline V gene sequence: CDR1 LGHDT, CDR2 YNNKEL (reference sequence). This CDR3 is 14 amino acids long. Trimming cost V 3 bases and J 3 bases; bases outside gene matches: 5.

The chain combines TRBV7-3 with TRBJ1-6; 8 bases map to TRBD1. The germline V gene has CDR1 SGHTA and CDR2 FQGTGA. This CDR3 comprises 13 residues. With V trimmed by 6 bases and J by 11 bases, 6 bases remained unmatched. For the CDR3, the DNA is TGTGCCAGCAGTCCCGGACAGGGAGCACCCCTCCACTTT. Translated: CASSPGQGAPLHF.

The chain has TRBV18 and TRBJ2-1, with 7 bases matching TRBD2. The CDR3 contains 15 residues. Germline V gives CDR1 KGHSH, CDR2 LQKENI. The trim removed 2 bases at V and 4 bases at J, leaving 5 bases unmatched. The CDR3 is CASSPVSSGYNEQFF. The CDR3 DNA sequence: TGTGCCAGCTCACCAGTTTCTAGCGGATACAATGAGCAGTTCTTC.

This clone was recorded a few times. This rearrangement joins TRBV6-2 or TRBV6-3 to TRBJ2-7; D remains unclear. Germline CDR1 MNHEY, CDR2 SVGEGT. V dropped 4 bases and J dropped 1 base, with 8 bases sitting between them. There are 13 residues in the CDR3. DNA for the CDR3: TGTGCCAGCAGTTCCTCCCCGTCCTACGAGCAGTACTTC. Its translation is CASSSSPSYEQYF.

This clone was counted at least ten times. This chain connects TRBV25-1 to TRBJ1-1; D gene uncertain. Trimming left V 1 base short and J 1 base short, with 10 bases between. CDR3 length equals 15 residues. Germline V gene data show CDR1 as MGHDK and CDR2 as SYGVNS. The chain's CDR3 is CASSEWASANTEAFF. CDR3 nucleotides: TGTGCCAGCAGTGAATGGGCCTCAGCGAACACTGAAGCTTTCTTT.

V and J are TRBV6-6 and TRBJ2-2; a weak D match, TRBD2 (5 bases). Trimming left V 7 bases short and J 4 bases short, with 10 bases between. Germline V gives CDR1 MNHNY, CDR2 SVGAGI (reference sequence). CDR3 length equals 13 residues. CDR3 in DNA: TGTGCCAGCACCTCGGGGTTCACCGGGGAGCTGTTTTTT. Encoded protein: CASTSGFTGELFF.

This chain joins TRBV19 and TRBJ1-2; possibly TRBD1 for D (5 bases). The V end was cut by 5 bases, the J end by 8 bases, with 12 bases between. The CDR3 contains 12 residues. From germline, CDR1 is LNHDA and CDR2 SQIVND (reference sequence). CDR3 protein: CASSRKRTGYTF. The CDR3 DNA sequence: TGTGCCAGTAGTCGAAAAAGGACAGGCTACACCTTC.

J is TRBJ2-7 and V is TRBV4-2; TRBD1 matches at 7 bases. With V trimmed by 5 bases and J by 1 base, 5 bases remained unmatched. In germline, CDR1 is LGHNA, CDR2 YNFKEQ. There are 14 residues in the CDR3. The CDR3 spells CASSYRGESYEQYF. CDR3 bases: TGTGCCAGCAGCTACAGGGGAGAATCCTACGAGCAGTACTTC.

The chain recombines TRBV13 with TRBJ1-1; 8 bases agree with TRBD1. V dropped 6 bases and J dropped 1; count of bases not matched to a gene: 4. CDR3 length: 14 amino acids. The germline gives CDR1 PRHDT, CDR2 FYEKMQ (reference sequence). In DNA form, the CDR3 reads TGTGCCAGCAGTCGACAGGGGACGAACACTGAAGCTTTCTTT. Protein: CASSRQGTNTEAFF.

The chain has TRBV19 and TRBJ1-1; 9 nucleotides line up with TRBD1. The CDR3 has 12 residues. After removal of 8 bases from V and 4 bases from J, the junction contained 2 bases not matched to a gene. Germline lookup yields CDR1 LNHDA and CDR2 SQIVND (reference sequence). For the CDR3, the DNA is TGTGCCAGTCGGACAGGGGCCACTGAAGCTTTCTTT. It yields the protein CASRTGATEAFF.

The sample holds a few counts of this clone. The gene calls are TRBV19 and TRBJ1-6; maybe TRBD1 (5 bases). Trimming cost V 5 bases and J 10 bases, with 18 bases left between them. Per the germline V gene, CDR1 is LNHDA and CDR2 is SQIVND (reference sequence). The CDR3 contains 15 residues. The CDR3 reads CASSHLDTLQSPLHF. CDR3 in DNA: TGTGCCAGTAGTCACCTGGACACTCTTCAATCACCCCTCCACTTT.

The chain uses TRBV4-2 and TRBJ1-2; TRBD1 matches 9 bases. After removal of 8 bases from V and 7 bases from J, the junction contained 8 bases not matched to a gene. From germline, CDR1 is LGHNA and CDR2 YNFKEQ. CDR3 size: 13 residues. CDR3 protein: CASYNPGQGGYTF. The DNA for the CDR3 is TGTGCCAGCTATAACCCGGGACAGGGTGGCTACACCTTC.

This chain connects TRBV29-1 to TRBJ2-2; D uncertain. V gave up 3 bases and J gave up 6 bases, with 14 bases separating them. Germline V gives CDR1 SQVTM, CDR2 ANQGSEA. The CDR3 loop spans 14 amino acids. For the CDR3, the DNA is TGCAGCGTTGAGGGTCTGGCGGCACCCGGGGAGCTGTTTTTT. This encodes CSVEGLAAPGELFF.

The rearrangement joins TRBV10-1 to TRBJ2-5; 7 bases agree with TRBD2. Looked up from germline, CDR1 is WNHNN and CDR2 is SYGVQD (reference sequence). V lost 8 bases to trimming and J lost 3 bases; unmatched junction nucleotides: 15. This CDR3 region has 16 residues. CDR3 amino acids: CASGGTKWEIKETQYF. The CDR3 DNA reads TGCGCCAGCGGGGGGACTAAATGGGAAATAAAAGAGACCCAGTACTTC.

V gene TRBV5-1 combines with J gene TRBJ2-5; 8 nucleotides align to TRBD2. Germline-derived CDR1 and CDR2 are SGHRS and YFSETQ. There are 15 residues in the CDR3. Trimming at V came to 1 base and at J to 5 bases, leaving 7 bases not matched to a gene. DNA for the CDR3: TGCGCCAGCAGCTTGTCCCGGGGGGGTGCGGAGACCCAGTACTTC. This sequence encodes CASSLSRGGAETQYF.